The 17 T cell receptor beta chains reported below all come from one sample, sequenced in a study of blood T cell repertoires in COVID-19. Profiled with immunoSEQ multiplex PCR; TCRdb holds only in-frame clones, not every one. The table records around 220,000 clones, around 84% of them present only once. Sequenced sample: peripheral blood. The receptors derive from a man under 40 with active or convalescent COVID-19.

This sequence joins TRBV10-2 and TRBJ2-2; a weak D match, TRBD1 (5 bases). This CDR3 is 14 amino acids long. CDR1 and CDR2 from the germline V gene are WSHSY and SAAADI. V was clipped by 7 bases and J by 1 base, with 10 bases between them. The CDR3 sequence is CASKRTQNTGELFF. In nucleotides, the CDR3 is TGCGCCAGCAAAAGGACACAGAACACCGGGGAGCTGTTTTTT.

This sequence joins TRBV2 and TRBJ1-5; 7 bases agree with TRBD1. Germline V gene data show CDR1 as SNHLY and CDR2 as FYNNEI. V gave up 1 base and J gave up 6 bases; unmatched junction bases: 9. The CDR3 totals 16 residues. The CDR3 is CASSEDGRGAGQPQHF. The CDR3 nucleotides read TGTGCCAGCAGTGAAGATGGCAGGGGGGCTGGTCAGCCCCAGCATTTT.

The V gene is TRBV5-4, the J gene TRBJ1-1; the D is unclear. Germline V gives CDR1 SGHNT, CDR2 YYREEE (reference sequence). This CDR3 comprises 14 residues. V was clipped by 4 bases and J by 4 bases, with 14 bases between them. Here the CDR3 DNA reads TGTGCCAGCAGCCCTAGTCGGCTCTCCACTGAAGCTTTCTTT. As protein: CASSPSRLSTEAFF.

The gene calls are TRBV12-3 or TRBV12-4 and TRBJ2-7; D is unclear. Trimming pared 2 bases from V and 4 bases from J, leaving 6 bases between. The length of the CDR3 is 12 residues. The CDR3 loop reads CASSLRAYEQYF. CDR3 DNA: TGTGCCAGCAGTTTACGAGCTTACGAGCAGTACTTC.

The V call is TRBV3-1 (or the pseudogene TRBV3-2), the J call TRBJ2-5, with D perhaps matching TRBD2 (6 bases). CDR3 size: 12 residues. The germline V gene encodes CDR1 LGHDT and CDR2 YNNKEL (reference sequence). Trimming stripped 4 bases from V and 4 bases from J, with 7 bases between. CDR3 bases: TGTGCCAGCAGCCCCGGGGGAGAGACCCAGTACTTC. Residues: CASSPGGETQYF.

This clone was found once. The chain recombines TRBV6-5 with TRBJ2-3; D unclear. Trimming stripped 9 bases from V and 0 bases from J, with 13 bases between. The CDR3 covers 14 residues. In germline, CDR1 is MNHEY, CDR2 SVGAGI. CDR3 DNA sequence: TGTGCCAGTTCTGTGGGCGCTAGCACAGATACGCAGTATTTT. Translation: CASSVGASTDTQYF.

This chain uses TRBV18 with TRBJ1-6, with 8 bases identical to TRBD1. The germline gives CDR1 KGHSH, CDR2 LQKENI. CDR3 length: 14 residues. Trimming cost V 3 bases and J 8 bases; bases outside gene matches: 3. The CDR3: CASSPDRADSPLHF. The DNA for the CDR3 is TGTGCCAGCTCACCGGACAGGGCTGATTCACCCCTCCACTTT. The full variable domain, with the rest looked up from reference TRBV18 and TRBJ1-6, is NAGVMQNPRHLVRRRGQEARLRCSPMKGHSHVYWYRQLPEEGLKFMVYLQKENIIDESGMPKERFSAEFPKEGPSILRIQQVVRGDSAAYFCASSPDRADSPLHFGNGTRLTVT.

The chain combines TRBV9 with TRBJ1-1; maybe TRBD1 (5 bases). The length of the CDR3 is 14 residues. Between the trimmed V and J ends, which lost 4 bases and 4 bases, there was a span of 14 bases. Germline assignment: CDR1 SGDLS and CDR2 YYNGEE. The CDR3 loop is CASSPRGAGTEAFF. CDR3 coding DNA: TGTGCCAGCAGCCCCCGCGGGGCCGGCACTGAAGCTTTCTTT. The complete variable domain, with remaining parts taken from reference TRBV9 and TRBJ1-1, reads DSGVTQTPKHLITATGQRVTLRCSPRSGDLSVYWYQQSLDQGLQFLIQYYNGEERAKGNILERFSAQQFPDLHSELNLSSLELGDSALYFCASSPRGAGTEAFFGQGTRLTVV.

The rearrangement uses TRBV28 and TRBJ1-2, with 7 bases fitting TRBD1. The length of the CDR3 is 13 residues. In germline, CDR1 is MDHEN, CDR2 SYDVKM. V trimming: 5 bases; J trimming: 5 bases; junction bases outside the gene matches: 5. The CDR3 region is CASSAPGQYGYTF. As DNA, the CDR3 is TGTGCCAGCAGTGCACCGGGACAGTATGGCTACACCTTC.

V gene TRBV21-1 combines with J gene TRBJ2-7; TRBD2 is taken as the D call from the table, unchecked against the DNA. TRBV21-1 is deemed a pseudogene. The CDR3 consists of 14 residues. The CDR3 region has the DNA TGTGCCAGCAGCAAAGAAAGACTAGCCTACGAGCAGTACTTC. This sequence encodes CASSKERLAYEQYF.

This chain connects TRBV19 to TRBJ2-5; D ambiguous. V was trimmed by 1 base and J by 5 bases, leaving 8 bases between them. The length of the CDR3 is 13 residues. From germline, CDR1 is LNHDA and CDR2 SQIVND (reference sequence). The CDR3 bases are TGTGCCAGTAGTATAGGAGGATTTGAGACCCAGTACTTC. Translated, it gives CASSIGGFETQYF.

The chain links TRBV2 to TRBJ2-3; 8 nucleotides match TRBD1. CDR1 is SNHLY and CDR2 is FYNNEI in the germline V gene. The CDR3 length is 16 residues. Germline trimming cut 6 bases from V and 2 bases from J; bases unmatched to any gene: 10. CDR3 DNA sequence: TGTGCCAGCAGACGACAGGGGACCACCCTCACAGATACGCAGTATTTT. Its translation: CASRRQGTTLTDTQYF.

The V call is TRBV5-6, the J call TRBJ2-3; D may be TRBD2 (6 bases). Trimming pared 4 bases from V and 2 bases from J, leaving 14 bases between. Germline CDR1 reads SGHDT; CDR2 reads YYEEEE. CDR3 size: 15 residues. This CDR3 reads CASSGTFRSTDTQYF. Here the CDR3 DNA reads TGTGCCAGCAGCGGGACTTTCCGATCCACAGATACGCAGTATTTT.

The rearrangement links TRBV7-2 to TRBJ1-6, with D possibly being TRBD1 (6 bases). The CDR3 sequence is 15 residues long. Trimming cost V 5 bases and J 14 bases, with 22 bases left between them. The germline gives CDR1 SGHTA, CDR2 FQGNSA. CDR3 DNA: TGTGCCAGCAGCCCCGGGGGGGGCTACGTCGGGGCCCTCCACTTT. Translated, it gives CASSPGGGYVGALHF. The whole variable domain, filled in from reference TRBV7-2 and TRBJ1-6, reads GAGVSQSPSNKVTEKGKDVELRCDPISGHTALYWYRQSLGQGLEFLIYFQGNSAPDKSGLPSDRFSAERTGGSVSTLTIQRTQQEDSAVYLCASSPGGGYVGALHFGNGTRLTVT.

This chain uses TRBV13 with TRBJ2-1, with D possibly TRBD1 on 6 matching bases. Germline V lookup: CDR1 PRHDT, CDR2 FYEKMQ (reference sequence). V gave up 3 bases and J gave up 4 bases, with 13 bases separating them. The CDR3 is 15 residues long. CDR3 in amino acids: CASSFYRALYNEQFF. DNA of the CDR3: TGTGCCAGCAGCTTCTACAGGGCTCTATACAATGAGCAGTTCTTC.

J is TRBJ2-2 and V is TRBV5-1; 7 bases map to TRBD1. V shed 2 bases and J 6 bases; nucleotides not matched to a gene: 1. Germline assignment: CDR1 SGHRS and CDR2 YFSETQ. The CDR3 runs to 13 residues. The CDR3 region is CASSFGQAGELFF. Written as DNA, the CDR3 is TGCGCCAGCAGCTTCGGACAGGCCGGGGAGCTGTTTTTT.

Here the CDR3 reads CASSPGGSNQPQHF. CDR3 DNA: TGTGCCAGCAGCCCAGGGGGCAGCAATCAGCCCCAGCATTTT. This rearrangement joins TRBV3-1 (or the pseudogene TRBV3-2) to TRBJ1-5; 8 bases agree with TRBD1. The CDR3 runs 14 residues. Per the germline V gene, CDR1 is LGHDT and CDR2 is YNNKEL (reference sequence). J lost 1 base, V lost 4 bases, and 0 bases had no gene match.